The 26 T cell receptor beta chains listed next were all sequenced from one sample in a study of T-cell reconstitution after alpha-beta-depleted transplantation in children. The TCRbeta library incorporated unique molecular identifiers. TCRdb re-derived calls from the PCR reads in MiXCR, one entry per CDR3 protein. The data show about 540,000 distinct CDR3 sequences, with over 20% seen just once and around a third held by the top ten. Sample: PBMCs, taken before TCRalphabeta/CD19-depleted stem cell transplant. The origin of the receptors is a boy in the first two years of life with Wiskott-Aldrich syndrome, due to receive a stem cell transplant.

The chain couples TRBV27 to TRBJ2-1, with TRBD1 identical over 8 bases. The CDR3 sequence is 15 residues long. Germline V gives CDR1 MNHEY, CDR2 SMNVEV (reference sequence). V gave up 6 bases and J gave up 7 bases; unmatched junction bases: 11. CDR3 region: CASRPLQGARNEQFF. CDR3 sequence (DNA): TGTGCCAGCAGGCCGCTGCAGGGGGCGCGAAATGAGCAGTTCTTC.

The rearrangement joins TRBV29-1 to TRBJ2-2; D gene uncertain. Germline assignment: CDR1 SQVTM and CDR2 ANQGSEA. This CDR3 is built from 14 residues. The ends were cut back, 6 bases at V and 6 bases at J, with 17 bases in the middle. In DNA, the CDR3 is TGCAGCGTCCAGGACCTTCAGTGGTCCGGGGAGCTGTTTTTT. This encodes CSVQDLQWSGELFF.

This clonotype appeared a few times. CDR3 bases: TGCAGCGTTGCTAAAAATGCGGGAGACAATGAGCAGTTCTTC. Its protein is CSVAKNAGDNEQFF. The J gene is TRBJ2-1, the V gene TRBV29-1; 7 nucleotides match TRBD2. This CDR3 is built from 14 residues. V lost 4 bases and J lost 5; bases outside the gene matches: 8. Germline V lookup: CDR1 SQVTM, CDR2 ANQGSEA.

This clonotype has a handful of counts. The CDR3 spells CASSKEEAGRGSPLHF. CDR3 DNA sequence: TGTGCCAGCAGCAAAGAGGAGGCCGGGAGGGGTTCACCCCTCCACTTT. This chain uses TRBV21-1 with TRBJ1-6. TRBV21-1 is termed a pseudogene. The CDR3 sequence is 16 residues long.

The genes are TRBV27 and TRBJ2-3, with a possible D match to TRBD1 (5 bases). V was cut by 3 bases and J by 4 bases, with 14 bases left in between. Per germline, CDR1 MNHEY and CDR2 SMNVEV (reference sequence). The length of the CDR3 is 15 residues. The CDR3 DNA reads TGTGCCAGCAGTTTGAGTCAGGGTGGGGCAGATACGCAGTATTTT. Its translation is CASSLSQGGADTQYF.

The chain recombines TRBV12-3 or TRBV12-4 with TRBJ1-6; 7 bases line up with TRBD1. V lost 7 bases and J lost 15; bases outside the gene matches: 15. CDR3 length: 14 residues. CDR3 nucleotides: TGTGCCAGCACCCCGGACAGGAAAGGGGCTCTCCTCCACTTT. It codes for CASTPDRKGALLHF.

The chain has TRBV5-1 and TRBJ2-2; D is ambiguous. V was clipped by 2 bases and J by 6 bases, with 11 bases between them. The germline V gene encodes CDR1 SGHRS and CDR2 YFSETQ. The CDR3 runs to 14 residues. In DNA, the CDR3 is TGCGCCAGCAGCTTTGTGACCCCTCCCGGGGAGCTGTTTTTT. Its protein is CASSFVTPPGELFF.

The chain carries TRBV5-1 and TRBJ2-5; TRBD1 agrees at 9 bases. V lost 1 base to trimming and J lost 5 bases; unmatched junction nucleotides: 6. This CDR3 is built from 15 residues. Looked up from germline, CDR1 is SGHRS and CDR2 is YFSETQ. CDR3 in amino acids: CASSLRTGEWETQYF. The CDR3 coding sequence is TGCGCCAGCAGCTTGAGGACAGGGGAATGGGAGACCCAGTACTTC.

In this sample, this clonotype turned up a few times. J is TRBJ1-1 and V is TRBV20-1; TRBD1 might be the D (5 bases). CDR3 size: 13 residues. Germline V CDR1 and CDR2: DFQATT, SNEGSKA (reference sequence). With 5 bases removed from V and 3 bases from J, the gap between germline ends came to 13 bases. This CDR3 reads CSAAGRTYTEAFF. The CDR3 DNA is TGCAGTGCTGCAGGGAGGACATACACTGAAGCTTTCTTT.

The chain joins TRBV21-1 to TRBJ1-3. TRBV21-1 is described as a pseudogene. There are 12 residues in the CDR3. The CDR3: CASSKAPNTIYF. As DNA, the CDR3 is TGTGCCAGCAGCAAAGCGCCAAACACCATATATTTT.

This clonotype turned up a few times. The chain carries TRBV5-1 and TRBJ2-3; D is unresolved. The CDR3 sequence is 14 residues long. Deletions cut 4 bases from V and 5 bases from J, with 14 bases between. In germline, CDR1 is SGHRS, CDR2 YFSETQ. The CDR3 DNA is TGCGCCAGCAGCCCCAAAGGCGTGGGAGATACGCAGTATTTT. This translates into CASSPKGVGDTQYF.

The table lists this clonotype with a few counts. CDR3 bases: TGCGCCAGCAGCTTGATAGGGTGTTGTGGGCCCGGGGCATCTGAGCAGTTCTTC. Encoded protein: CASSLIGCCGPGASEQFF. This sequence joins TRBV5-1 and TRBJ2-1; D is possibly TRBD1 or TRBD2 (5 bases each). CDR1 and CDR2 (germline): SGHRS, YFSETQ. Trimming took 1 base from V and 9 from J, leaving 26 bases between them. CDR3 size: 18 residues.

This clonotype was seen a handful of times. This chain uses TRBV3-1 with TRBJ2-1; D is undetermined. CDR1 and CDR2 (germline): LGHDT, YNNKEL (reference sequence). CDR3 length equals 11 residues. Trimming shortened V by 1 base and J by 11 bases, and 6 bases separated the two germline ends. CDR3 DNA sequence: TGTGCCAGCAGCCAAGTGGAGAAGCAGTTCTTC. This codes for CASSQVEKQFF.

The chain employs TRBV12-3 or TRBV12-4 and TRBJ2-1; the match to TRBD2 covers 7 bases. The V and J ends lost 6 bases and 9 bases, in that order; junction bases with no gene match: 5. There are 12 residues in the CDR3. CDR3 amino acids: CASSPWGGEQFF. The CDR3 bases are TGTGCCAGCAGCCCCTGGGGGGGTGAGCAGTTCTTC.

This clonotype appeared a few times. The chain recombines TRBV6-5 with TRBJ2-3, with TRBD2 matching 7 bases. The CDR3 is made up of 16 amino acids. With 2 bases clipped from V and 4 bases from J, the junction kept 9 bases outside the gene matches. Germline-derived CDR1 and CDR2 are MNHEY and SVGAGI. This CDR3 is CASSYTRDYRSDTQYF. CDR3 nucleotides: TGTGCCAGCAGTTACACCCGGGACTATCGCTCAGATACGCAGTATTTT.

V gene TRBV4-1 combines with J gene TRBJ2-1, with 10 bases matching TRBD1. There are 14 residues in the CDR3. The germline CDR1 and CDR2 sequences are MGHRA and YSYEKL. The V and J ends lost 3 bases and 8 bases, in that order; junction bases with no gene match: 4. CDR3 region: CASSQTGGRYEQFF. The CDR3 DNA is TGCGCCAGCAGCCAGACAGGGGGCAGGTATGAGCAGTTCTTC.

As DNA, the CDR3 is TGTGCCAGCAGCCAGCCCGGGACAGGATATGGCTACACCTTC. It codes for CASSQPGTGYGYTF. The V gene is TRBV4-2, the J gene TRBJ1-2, with 8 nucleotides matching TRBD1. The ends lost 3 bases at V and 5 bases at J; junction bases unmatched: 5. Germline CDR1 is LGHNA and CDR2 is YNFKEQ. The CDR3 has 14 residues.

This clonotype was counted between two and nine times. The CDR3, as DNA: TGTGCCAGCAGTTTAGCTTCGGGGTCTGCCTATGGCTACACCTTC. Encoded protein: CASSLASGSAYGYTF. J is TRBJ1-2 and V is TRBV12-3 or TRBV12-4, with D unresolved. V shed 0 bases and J shed 4 bases, with 12 bases lying between them. The CDR3 length is 15 residues.

This clonotype was seen more than once but under ten times. The chain recombines TRBV28 with TRBJ2-7, with TRBD2 matching over 10 bases. The ends lost 6 bases at V and 0 bases at J; junction bases unmatched: 5. The CDR3 is 15 amino acids. The V gene's germline CDR1 is MDHEN and CDR2 SYDVKM. The CDR3 here is CASSLAGANSYEQYF. The CDR3 nucleotides read TGTGCCAGCAGCCTAGCGGGAGCGAACTCCTACGAGCAGTACTTC.

The gene calls are TRBV5-1 and TRBJ2-1; 11 bases are shared with TRBD2. The V segment lost 4 bases and the J segment 10 bases; nucleotides outside the gene matches: 10. Per germline, CDR1 SGHRS and CDR2 YFSETQ. The CDR3 spans 15 residues. The CDR3 loop reads CASSPYSGRASEQFF. The CDR3 DNA reads as TGCGCCAGCAGCCCTTATAGCGGGAGGGCCTCCGAGCAGTTCTTC.

The chain employs TRBV2 and TRBJ2-7, with D perhaps TRBD2 (5 bases). Looked up from germline, CDR1 is SNHLY and CDR2 is FYNNEI. CDR3 size: 12 residues. Trimming shortened V by 6 bases and J by 2 bases, and 8 bases separated the two germline ends. CDR3 bases: TGTGCCAGCAGAGAGCGGACCTACGAGCAGTACTTC. Translating gives CASRERTYEQYF.

The chain joins TRBV11-2 to TRBJ1-1; D remains ambiguous. CDR1 is SGHAT and CDR2 is FQNNGV in the germline V gene. The V end lost 1 base, the J end lost 5 bases, and 2 bases lay between the germline ends. CDR3 length: 11 residues. The CDR3 sequence is CASSLVTEAFF. The CDR3 DNA reads TGTGCCAGCAGCTTAGTGACTGAAGCTTTCTTT.

This clonotype was recorded only once. The DNA for the CDR3 is TGCGCCAGCAGCGGGGAAGCGGGACACAGCACAGATACGCAGTATTTT. Translation gives CASSGEAGHSTDTQYF. This sequence joins TRBV5-1 and TRBJ2-3, with D perhaps TRBD2 (7 bases). V was shortened by 4 bases and J by 0 bases, with 15 bases between the two germline ends. Germline CDR1 reads SGHRS; CDR2 reads YFSETQ. This CDR3 has 16 amino acids.

The V and J genes are TRBV7-2 and TRBJ2-7, with 7 nucleotides matching TRBD1. This CDR3 has 15 residues. CDR1 is SGHTA and CDR2 is FQGNSA in the germline V gene. The ends lost 4 bases at V and 4 bases at J; junction bases unmatched: 10. The CDR3 region has the DNA TGTGCCAGCAGCTCTCAACCGGGACAGACTTACGAGCAGTACTTC. It encodes CASSSQPGQTYEQYF.

By sample fraction, this clonotype is medium-sized. The chain has TRBV7-2 and TRBJ2-7, with a possible D match to TRBD1 (5 bases). Looked up from germline, CDR1 is SGHTA and CDR2 is FQGNSA. The length of the CDR3 is 14 residues. V was trimmed by 3 bases and J by 4 bases, leaving 13 bases between them. In DNA, the CDR3 is TGTGCCAGCAGCTTGGCACAGGTGGGGTACGAGCAGTACTTC. Translation: CASSLAQVGYEQYF.

The chain combines TRBV9 with TRBJ2-3; TRBD1 matches at 9 bases. This CDR3 is 16 amino acids long. V shed 2 bases and J 5 bases; nucleotides not matched to a gene: 9. Germline V CDR1 and CDR2: SGDLS, YYNGEE. CDR3 region: CASSVRQGGFGDTQYF. The CDR3 nucleotides read TGTGCCAGCAGCGTCCGACAGGGGGGGTTTGGAGATACGCAGTATTTT. The whole variable domain, filled in from reference TRBV9 and TRBJ2-3, reads DSGVTQTPKHLITATGQRVTLRCSPRSGDLSVYWYQQSLDQGLQFLIQYYNGEERAKGNILERFSAQQFPDLHSELNLSSLELGDSALYFCASSVRQGGFGDTQYFGPGTRLTVL.